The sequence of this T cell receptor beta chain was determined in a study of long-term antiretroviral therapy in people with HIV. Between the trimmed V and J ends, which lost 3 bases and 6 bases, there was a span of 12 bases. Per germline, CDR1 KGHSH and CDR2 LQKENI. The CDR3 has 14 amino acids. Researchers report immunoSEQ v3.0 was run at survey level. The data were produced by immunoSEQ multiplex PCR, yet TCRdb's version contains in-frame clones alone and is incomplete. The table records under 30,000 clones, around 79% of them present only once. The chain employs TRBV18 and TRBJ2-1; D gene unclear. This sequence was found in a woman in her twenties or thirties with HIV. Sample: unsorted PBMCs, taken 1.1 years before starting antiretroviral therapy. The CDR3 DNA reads TGTGCCAGCTCACCCCCGGTAGCCCTCAATGAGCAGTTCTTC. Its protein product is CASSPPVALNEQFF.